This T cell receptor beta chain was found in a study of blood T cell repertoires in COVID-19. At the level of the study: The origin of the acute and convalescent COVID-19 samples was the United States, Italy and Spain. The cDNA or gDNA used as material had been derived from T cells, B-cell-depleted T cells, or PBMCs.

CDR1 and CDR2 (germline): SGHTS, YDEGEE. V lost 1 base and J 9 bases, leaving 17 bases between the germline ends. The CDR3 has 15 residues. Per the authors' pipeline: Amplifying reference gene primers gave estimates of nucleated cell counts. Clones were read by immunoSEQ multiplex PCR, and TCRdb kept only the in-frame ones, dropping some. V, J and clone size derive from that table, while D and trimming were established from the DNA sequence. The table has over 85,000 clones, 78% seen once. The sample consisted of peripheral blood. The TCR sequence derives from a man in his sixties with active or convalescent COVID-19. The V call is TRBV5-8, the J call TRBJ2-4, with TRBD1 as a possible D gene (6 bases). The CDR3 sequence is CASSLPDSARGIQYF. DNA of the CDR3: TGTGCCAGCAGCTTGCCGGACAGTGCCCGGGGCATTCAGTACTTC.